This T cell receptor beta chain is drawn from a study of blood T cell repertoires in COVID-19. TCRdb keeps only in-frame clones here, not all; method: immunoSEQ multiplex PCR. Here the sample spans under 60,000 clones, 90% being singletons. The CDR3 extends over 15 amino acids. Germline assignment: CDR1 MNHEY and CDR2 SMNVEV (reference sequence). Trimming left V 3 bases short and J 4 bases short, with 16 bases between. The sequence derives from a human donor in a cohort sampled during active COVID-19. Sequenced input: peripheral blood. J is TRBJ2-7 and V is TRBV27; a weak D match, TRBD1 (5 bases). CDR3 sequence: CASSFGAGIRYEQYF. CDR3 coding DNA: TGTGCCAGCAGTTTTGGAGCAGGGATTCGGTACGAGCAGTACTTC.